This T cell receptor (beta chain) came from a study of cytomegalovirus exposure and HLA in healthy donors. Findings of the study overall: A reported reduction in N-insertions relative to the roughly 610-donor mean was seen in an Asian-associated ancestry cluster in a later analysis.

Germline loops: CDR1 SGHTA, CDR2 FQGNSA. The V gene end was trimmed by 1 base and the J gene end by 4 bases; junction bases not matched to a gene: 8. The length of the CDR3 is 16 residues. As to this clone: Its target is unknown.

PCR used 60 Vbeta primers and 13 Jbeta primers. The assay was immunoSEQ multiplex PCR, and TCRdb's table has in-frame clones only and misses some. The repertoire consists of about 200,000 clones, with about 78% occurring once and the leading ten covering 3% to 4.5%. The sample taken for sequencing was PBMCs. The V call is TRBV7-2, the J call TRBJ2-3; 7 bases are a match to TRBD2. The TCR sequence derives from a male donor in good health and CMV-seronegative. CDR3 sequence reads: CASSLVGGSAADTQYF. CDR3 bases: TGTGCCAGCAGCTTAGTTGGCGGGAGCGCGGCAGATACGCAGTATTTT. The full variable domain, its missing parts supplied by reference TRBV7-2 and TRBJ2-3, is GAGVSQSPSNKVTEKGKDVELRCDPISGHTALYWYRQSLGQGLEFLIYFQGNSAPDKSGLPSDRFSAERTGGSVSTLTIQRTQQEDSAVYLCASSLVGGSAADTQYFGPGTRLTVL.